This note documents a single T cell receptor (beta chain) sequence. The antigen is not known. Survey-depth immunoSEQ sequencing covered TCR beta CDR3 regions. The data were produced by immunoSEQ multiplex PCR, yet TCRdb's version contains in-frame clones alone and is incomplete. The sample consists of about 6,300 clones, 60% to 70% of them appearing once. This sample stems from a study of CD8 T cell repertoires and HIV-1 epitope variants. About the research overall: Each of Twenty-five Gag and Nef epitope peptides stimulated a separate culture. Separate from the cultures, 1M uncultured T cells served as baseline.

Study-level points and caveats: Some ten antigen-specific TCR beta clonotypes were found; more than five seemed cross-reactive to variants.

The CDR3 is 15 residues long. Looked up from germline, CDR1 is SGHNT and CDR2 is YENEEA. The V end lost 5 bases, the J end lost 5 bases, and 17 bases lay between the germline ends. This clonotype was obtained from a male donor with HIV. The specimen was cultured CD8+ T cells derived from PBMCs. This chain connects TRBV11-3 to TRBJ2-3, with a possible D match to TRBD2 (5 bases). CDR3 in amino acids: CASSRREGVGDTQYF. In nucleotides, the CDR3 is TGTGCCAGCAGCCGAAGAGAGGGAGTGGGAGATACGCAGTATTTT. Variable domain in full (rest from reference TRBV11-3 and TRBJ2-3): EAGVVQSPRYKIIEKKQPVAFWCNPISGHNTLYWYLQNLGQGPELLIRYENEEAVDDSQLPKDRFSAERLKGVDSTLKIQPAELGDSAVYLCASSRREGVGDTQYFGPGTRLTVL.